What follows are 3 T cell receptor beta chains derived from one specimen sequenced in a study of patients and donors after allogeneic stem cell transplantation. MiXCR was run by TCRdb on the RT-PCR reads, yielding one entry per CDR3 protein. The sample records about 210,000 distinct CDR3 sequences, around 41% being singletons. The sample consisted of blood, either unsorted or a sorted T cell fraction (not recorded which). The receptors shown here come from a human donor who was either an allogeneic HSCT recipient or a stem cell or donor lymphocyte infusion donor (not recorded which). It is not recorded whose cells these are; they may come from a transplant donor.

This clonotype was recorded once. J is TRBJ1-3 and V is TRBV4-1; D is possibly TRBD1 (5 bases). V was cut by 4 bases and J by 3 bases, with 13 bases left in between. The CDR3 sequence is 15 residues long. Germline V lookup: CDR1 MGHRA, CDR2 YSYEKL. The CDR3 bases are TGCGCCAGCAGCCGGGGAGATGGGGGTGGAAACACCATATATTTT. It translates to CASSRGDGGGNTIYF.

The chain recombines TRBV5-1 with TRBJ1-4; TRBD1 matches 10 bases. CDR1 and CDR2 from the germline V gene are SGHRS and YFSETQ. The CDR3 contains 15 residues. V gave up 0 bases and J gave up 11 bases; unmatched junction bases: 7. CDR3 sequence: CASSLAETGGGKLFF. The CDR3 bases are TGCGCCAGCAGCTTGGCCGAGACAGGGGGCGGCAAACTGTTTTTT.

The chain carries TRBV7-2 and TRBJ2-3; D not resolved. The germline CDR1 and CDR2 sequences are SGHTA and FQGNSA. There are 12 residues in the CDR3. V was pared by 4 bases and J by 2 bases, with 4 bases between. The CDR3 DNA is TGTGCCAGCAGCTGGGCCACAGATACGCAGTATTTT. It yields the protein CASSWATDTQYF.